This T cell receptor (beta chain) was sequenced during a study of cytomegalovirus exposure and HLA in healthy donors. Overall study results and limits: In presence/absence analyses, roughly uniform sequencing depth across donors was assumed.

Primers: 60 Vbeta forward and 13 Jbeta reverse. Some clones are missing from TCRdb's copy, which holds only in-frame ones; the method was immunoSEQ multiplex PCR. The data hold around 120,000 clones, with 80% to 85% observed a single time. To note about this clone: Its matching antigen is unknown.

The length of the CDR3 is 13 residues. Looked up from germline, CDR1 is SQVTM and CDR2 is ANQGSEA. V dropped 5 bases and J dropped 7; count of bases not matched to a gene: 10. There were likely unrecorded immune exposures, though donors were nominally healthy when sampled. The TCR was taken from a human donor in good health. Specimen: PBMCs. The rearrangement links TRBV29-1 to TRBJ2-7; 8 bases fit TRBD1. In DNA form, the CDR3 reads TGCAGCGTTACCCTGACAGGGGCATGGGAGCAGTACTTC. This encodes CSVTLTGAWEQYF.